Listed below are T cell receptor beta chains from one sample, sequenced in a study of cytomegalovirus exposure and HLA in healthy donors. The method was immunoSEQ multiplex PCR; TCRdb's version includes in-frame clones alone and lacks a portion of them. The table gives more than 40,000 clones; the top ten clones make up around 26% of it. Sequencing input: PBMCs. The source of these receptors is a man aged 40-49 years in good health and CMV-seropositive. The CDR3 runs from the conserved cysteine through the conserved F or W. A D gene is named only where the DNA matches it firmly.

CDR3aa: CASSLVVAYANTGELFF; CDR3nt: TGTGCCAGCAGCTTGGTTGTAGCGTACGCGAACACCGGGGAGCTGTTTTTT; v_gene: TRBV5-6; len: 17; j_gene: TRBJ2-2; d_gene: -
CDR3aa: CASIPGLAGLVGTDTQYF; CDR3nt: TGTGCCAGCATCCCGGGACTAGCGGGCCTAGTGGGCACAGATACGCAGTATTTT; v_gene: TRBV6-4; len: 18; j_gene: TRBJ2-3; d_gene: TRBD2
CDR3aa: CASSQEDRGVYGYTF; CDR3nt: TGCGCCAGCAGCCAAGAGGACAGGGGAGTTTATGGCTACACCTTC; v_gene: TRBV4-3; len: 15; j_gene: TRBJ1-2; d_gene: TRBD1
CDR3aa: CASSTGTTGETQYF; CDR3nt: TGTGCCAGCAGTACAGGGACGACTGGTGAGACCCAGTACTTC; v_gene: TRBV2; len: 14; j_gene: TRBJ2-5; d_gene: -
CDR3aa: CASSRTSGSQETQYF; CDR3nt: TGTGCCAGCAGCCGCACTAGCGGAAGCCAAGAGACCCAGTACTTC; v_gene: TRBV11-2; len: 15; j_gene: TRBJ2-5; d_gene: TRBD2
CDR3aa: CASSPPAGGGQTQYF; CDR3nt: TGTGCCAGCAGCCCCCCAGCGGGAGGAGGACAGACCCAGTACTTC; v_gene: TRBV7-7; len: 15; j_gene: TRBJ2-5; d_gene: TRBD2
CDR3aa: CASTARDSGNTIYF; CDR3nt: TGTGCCAGTACTGCCAGGGACTCTGGAAACACCATATATTTT; v_gene: TRBV19; len: 14; j_gene: TRBJ1-3; d_gene: -
CDR3aa: CASKPGLAGYEQYF; CDR3nt: TGTGCCAGCAAGCCGGGACTAGCGGGATACGAGCAGTACTTC; v_gene: TRBV11-2; len: 14; j_gene: TRBJ2-7; d_gene: TRBD2
CDR3aa: CASGSGGPNEQFF; CDR3nt: TGTGCCAGTGGTAGCGGGGGGCCCAATGAGCAGTTCTTC; v_gene: TRBV6-5; len: 13; j_gene: TRBJ2-1; d_gene: TRBD2
CDR3aa: CACSVRSTGELFF; CDR3nt: TGTGCCTGTTCAGTAAGGAGCACCGGGGAGCTGTTTTTT; v_gene: TRBV30; len: 13; j_gene: TRBJ2-2; d_gene: -